The TCR beta chain described here comes from a study of blood T cell repertoires in COVID-19. Study information: The United States, Italy and Spain provided the acute and convalescent COVID-19 samples. PBMCs, B-cell-depleted T cells, or T cells provided the cDNA or gDNA that made up the material.

Trimming removed 0 bases at V and 3 bases at J, with 10 bases between. CDR3 length: 14 residues. CDR1 SGHRS and CDR2 YFSETQ come from the germline V gene. Per the original data handling: Estimates of nucleated cell counts were drawn from the amplification of reference gene primers. TCRdb's table, derived via immunoSEQ multiplex PCR, lists solely in-frame clones and lacks some. The V and J calls and clone size come from that table; D and trimming were worked out from the DNA. The sample comprises about 50,000 clones, about nine tenths of which are singletons, and 6.5% rests with the top ten. This chain uses TRBV5-1 with TRBJ2-7, with D unclear. Sequencing was done on a sample of peripheral blood. The sequence was obtained from a man aged 45-65 years with active COVID-19. The DNA for the CDR3 is TGCGCCAGCAGCTTGGGGAGTCCCTACTACGAGCAGTACTTC. It specifies CASSLGSPYYEQYF.